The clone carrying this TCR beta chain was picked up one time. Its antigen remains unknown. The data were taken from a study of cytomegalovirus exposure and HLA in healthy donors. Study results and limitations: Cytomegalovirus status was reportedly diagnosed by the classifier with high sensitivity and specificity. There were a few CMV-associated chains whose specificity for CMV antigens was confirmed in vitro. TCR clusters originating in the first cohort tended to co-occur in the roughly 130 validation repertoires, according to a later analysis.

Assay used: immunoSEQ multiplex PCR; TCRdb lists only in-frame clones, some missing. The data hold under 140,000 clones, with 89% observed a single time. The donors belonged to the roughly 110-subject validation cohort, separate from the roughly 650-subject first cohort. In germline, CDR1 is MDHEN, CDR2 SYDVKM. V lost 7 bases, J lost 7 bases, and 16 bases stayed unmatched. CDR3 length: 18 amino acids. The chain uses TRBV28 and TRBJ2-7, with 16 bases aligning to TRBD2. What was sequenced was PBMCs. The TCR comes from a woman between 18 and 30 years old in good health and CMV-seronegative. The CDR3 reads CASNPSPGLAGGPGEQYF. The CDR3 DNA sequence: TGTGCCAGCAATCCCTCCCCGGGACTAGCGGGAGGGCCTGGGGAGCAGTACTTC.